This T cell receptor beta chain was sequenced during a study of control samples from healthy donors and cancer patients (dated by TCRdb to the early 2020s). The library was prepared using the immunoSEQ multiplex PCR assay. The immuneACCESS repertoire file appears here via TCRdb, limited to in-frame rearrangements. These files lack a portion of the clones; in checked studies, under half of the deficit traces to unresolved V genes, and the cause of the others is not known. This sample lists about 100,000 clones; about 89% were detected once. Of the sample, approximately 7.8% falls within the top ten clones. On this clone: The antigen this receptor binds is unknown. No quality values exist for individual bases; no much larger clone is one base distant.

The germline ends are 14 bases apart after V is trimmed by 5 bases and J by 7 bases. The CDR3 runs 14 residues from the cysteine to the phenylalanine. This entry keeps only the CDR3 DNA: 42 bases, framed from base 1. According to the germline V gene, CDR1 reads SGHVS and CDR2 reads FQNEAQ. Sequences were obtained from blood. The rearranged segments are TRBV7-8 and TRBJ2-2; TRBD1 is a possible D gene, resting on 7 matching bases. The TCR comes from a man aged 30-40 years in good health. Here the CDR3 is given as CASSMQGGFGELFF. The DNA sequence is TGTGCCAGCAGCATGCAGGGGGGCTTCGGGGAGCTGTTTTTT.